The 14 T cell receptor beta chains presented below share a single source sample, sequenced in a study of beta chain features in type 1 diabetes. Of the isolated RNA, all was reverse transcribed, and so the sequenced material was expressed TCRB transcripts. Method: immunoSEQ multiplex PCR; TCRdb's copy keeps in-frame clones and lacks some. This table has approximately 400,000 clones, about 16% appearing once. The specimen sequenced was naive CD4+ T cells from blood. These receptors were collected from a woman younger than 35 in good health.

Only a few counts were recorded for this clone. The chain is built from TRBV18 and TRBJ2-1; a weak D match, TRBD2 (5 bases). Trimming took 0 bases from V and 4 from J, leaving 13 bases between them. Looked up from germline, CDR1 is KGHSH and CDR2 is LQKENI. The CDR3 consists of 16 residues. The CDR3 DNA follows: TGTGCCAGCTCACCACCCGGAGGCCTCAGGTACAATGAGCAGTTCTTC. Its protein is CASSPPGGLRYNEQFF.

Only a few counts were recorded for this clone. J is TRBJ2-7 and V is TRBV2, with D tentatively TRBD2 (5 bases). The CDR3 loop spans 13 amino acids. The V end was cut by 7 bases, the J end by 2 bases, with 12 bases between. CDR1 is SNHLY, CDR2 FYNNEI, per germline. The CDR3 reads CASTKRETYEQYF. In nucleotides, the CDR3 is TGTGCCAGCACTAAGAGGGAGACCTACGAGCAGTACTTC.

The rearrangement links TRBV7-6 to TRBJ2-7; 13 bases fit TRBD2. V lost 5 bases and J lost 5; bases outside the gene matches: 12. The CDR3 runs to 17 residues. CDR1 and CDR2 (germline): SGHVS, FNYEAQ. This chain's CDR3 is CASSPRTSGSLAHEQYF. In nucleotides, the CDR3 is TGTGCCAGCAGCCCCCGGACTAGCGGGAGTCTTGCCCACGAGCAGTACTTC.

V usage is TRBV5-6 and J usage is TRBJ1-5; TRBD1 matches at 10 bases. This CDR3 has 17 amino acids. With 4 bases clipped from V and 2 bases from J, the junction kept 9 bases outside the gene matches. Looked up from germline, CDR1 is SGHDT and CDR2 is YYEEEE. The CDR3 protein is CASSLMTGTGGNQPQHF. CDR3 sequence (DNA): TGTGCCAGCAGCCTCATGACGGGGACAGGGGGCAATCAGCCCCAGCATTTT.

This chain uses TRBV2 with TRBJ1-5; 7 bases align to TRBD1. The CDR3 spans 15 residues. With V trimmed by 8 bases and J by 4 bases, 11 bases remained unmatched. Germline V gene data show CDR1 as SNHLY and CDR2 as FYNNEI. The CDR3 spells CASGLGQVLNQPQHF. DNA of the CDR3: TGTGCCAGCGGACTTGGACAGGTGCTTAATCAGCCCCAGCATTTT.

The chain has TRBV28 and TRBJ2-3; TRBD2 agrees at 8 bases. The ends lost 8 bases at V and 2 bases at J; junction bases unmatched: 12. Germline V gene data show CDR1 as MDHEN and CDR2 as SYDVKM. There are 16 residues in the CDR3. Here the CDR3 reads CASPAASGHPTDTQYF. CDR3 nucleotides: TGTGCCAGCCCCGCGGCTAGCGGGCACCCCACAGATACGCAGTATTTT.

The chain is built from TRBV30 and TRBJ2-1; TRBD2 matches at 13 bases. The CDR3 contains 15 residues. Trimming took 5 bases from V and 7 from J; bases not matched to a gene: 8. The germline V gene encodes CDR1 GTSNPN and CDR2 SVGIG (reference sequence). Here the CDR3 reads CAWGTGLAGNNEQFF. The CDR3, as DNA: TGTGCCTGGGGGACGGGACTAGCGGGAAATAATGAGCAGTTCTTC.

This clone was found a few times. The chain has TRBV19 and TRBJ1-1; 8 nucleotides line up with TRBD1. CDR3 length: 15 amino acids. The junction had 15 bases not matched to a gene; V was cut back by 5 bases and J by 10 bases. Looked up from germline, CDR1 is LNHDA and CDR2 is SQIVND (reference sequence). This CDR3 reads CASSLGQGGIGVAFF. In DNA form, the CDR3 reads TGTGCCAGTAGTCTCGGACAGGGTGGCATCGGAGTAGCTTTCTTT.

This clone has only a few counts. This rearrangement joins TRBV7-9 to TRBJ2-7, with D possibly TRBD2 on 6 matching bases. The CDR3 contains 16 residues. Trimming stripped 4 bases from V and 4 bases from J, with 20 bases between. Germline assignment: CDR1 SEHNR and CDR2 FQNEAQ (reference sequence). CDR3 in DNA: TGTGCCAGCAGCTCCTTGAGGGACGGGAGTACGTACGAGCAGTACTTC. Protein product: CASSSLRDGSTYEQYF.

The chain is built from TRBV6-1 and TRBJ2-7; 11 nucleotides align to TRBD2. Germline trimming cut 3 bases from V and 1 base from J; bases unmatched to any gene: 11. CDR1 MNHNS and CDR2 SASEGT come from the germline V gene. The CDR3 has 18 residues. CDR3 region: CASSDRVRGTSGSYEQYF. CDR3 nucleotide sequence: TGTGCCAGCAGTGACAGGGTAAGGGGGACTAGCGGATCCTACGAGCAGTACTTC.

The chain uses TRBV11-2 and TRBJ2-1, with D perhaps matching TRBD2 (5 bases). With 1 base removed from V and 3 bases from J, the gap between germline ends came to 7 bases. This CDR3 comprises 14 residues. CDR1 and CDR2 (germline): SGHAT, FQNNGV. The CDR3 spells CASSLVAYYNEQFF. The DNA of the CDR3 is TGTGCCAGCAGCTTAGTAGCGTACTACAATGAGCAGTTCTTC.

The chain has TRBV11-2 and TRBJ2-5; 10 positions match TRBD1. Trimming removed 5 bases from V and 1 base from J; junction bases left unmatched: 4. Germline V gene lookup returns CDR1 SGHAT and CDR2 FQNNGV. The CDR3 runs to 15 residues. The CDR3 region is CASSARDRGQETQYF. In DNA form, the CDR3 reads TGTGCCAGCAGCGCCCGGGACAGGGGCCAAGAGACCCAGTACTTC.

This clone was detected a few times. The chain is built from TRBV30 and TRBJ2-1; D remains unclear. Germline V gene data show CDR1 as GTSNPN and CDR2 as SVGIG (reference sequence). CDR3 length equals 13 residues. V lost 6 bases and J lost 4, with 13 bases in between. The DNA for the CDR3 is TGTGCCTGTGGCGGATCCCCTTACAATGAGCAGTTCTTC. Translating gives CACGGSPYNEQFF.

This clone was seen only a few times. The gene calls are TRBV28 and TRBJ2-5; TRBD1 is a possible D gene (6 bases). The V and J ends lost 5 bases and 4 bases respectively, with 14 bases between them. Germline V lookup: CDR1 MDHEN, CDR2 SYDVKM. The CDR3 extends over 14 amino acids. CDR3 in amino acids: CASSLRGPPETQYF. CDR3 DNA sequence: TGTGCCAGCAGTCTCAGGGGTCCCCCAGAGACCCAGTACTTC.